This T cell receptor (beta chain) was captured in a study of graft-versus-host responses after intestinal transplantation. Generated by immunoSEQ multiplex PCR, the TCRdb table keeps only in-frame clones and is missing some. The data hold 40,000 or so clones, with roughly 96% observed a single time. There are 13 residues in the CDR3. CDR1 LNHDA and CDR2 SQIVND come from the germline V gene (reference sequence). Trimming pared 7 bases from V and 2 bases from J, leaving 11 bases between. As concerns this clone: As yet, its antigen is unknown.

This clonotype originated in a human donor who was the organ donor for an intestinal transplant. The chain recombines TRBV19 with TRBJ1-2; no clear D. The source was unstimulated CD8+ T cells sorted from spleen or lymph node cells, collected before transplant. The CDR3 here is CASTPLENYGYTF. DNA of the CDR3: TGTGCCAGTACCCCATTAGAAAACTATGGCTACACCTTC.